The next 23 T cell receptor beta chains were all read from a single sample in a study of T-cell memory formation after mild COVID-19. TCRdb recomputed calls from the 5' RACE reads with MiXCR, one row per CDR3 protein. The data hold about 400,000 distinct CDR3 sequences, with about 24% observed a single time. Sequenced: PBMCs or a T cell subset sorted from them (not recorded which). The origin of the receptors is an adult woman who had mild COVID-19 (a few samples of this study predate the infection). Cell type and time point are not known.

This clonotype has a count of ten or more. The DNA of the CDR3 is TGTGCCAGCAGCCCCCGGACTAGCGGGGTCGGCGAGCAGTACTTC. The encoded protein is CASSPRTSGVGEQYF. The chain carries TRBV3-1 and TRBJ2-7, with 12 bases fitting TRBD2. The CDR3 is made up of 15 amino acids. Germline V gene data show CDR1 as LGHDT and CDR2 as YNNKEL (reference sequence). Trimming cost V 4 bases and J 6 bases; bases outside gene matches: 7.

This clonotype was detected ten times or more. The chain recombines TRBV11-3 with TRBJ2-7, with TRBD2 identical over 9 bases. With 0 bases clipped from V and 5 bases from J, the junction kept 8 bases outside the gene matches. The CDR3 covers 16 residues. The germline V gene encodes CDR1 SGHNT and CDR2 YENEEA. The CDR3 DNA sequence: TGTGCCAGCAGCTTAGACGGGCGGGAGGGGGACAACGAGCAGTACTTC. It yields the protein CASSLDGREGDNEQYF.

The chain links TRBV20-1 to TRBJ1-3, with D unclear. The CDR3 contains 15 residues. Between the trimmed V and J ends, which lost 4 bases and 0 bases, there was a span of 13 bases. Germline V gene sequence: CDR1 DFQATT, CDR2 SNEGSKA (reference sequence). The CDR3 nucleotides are TGCAGTGCTATAGGCAGGAGCATCTCTGGAAACACCATATATTTT. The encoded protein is CSAIGRSISGNTIYF.

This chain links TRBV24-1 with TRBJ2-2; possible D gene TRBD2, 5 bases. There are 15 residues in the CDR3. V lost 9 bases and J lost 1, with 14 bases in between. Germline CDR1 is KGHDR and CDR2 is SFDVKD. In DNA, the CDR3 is TGTGCCACCGCGGACTCCATCAGGAACACCGGGGAGCTGTTTTTT. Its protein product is CATADSIRNTGELFF.

The CDR3 nucleotides are TGTGCCAGCAGCTTATTGGGAAGGACCGGGACTAGCGGTTCCAATGAGCAGTTCTTC. Translation: CASSLLGRTGTSGSNEQFF. This sequence joins TRBV7-6 and TRBJ2-1, with 11 bases aligning to TRBD2. The CDR3 is 19 amino acids. Looked up from germline, CDR1 is SGHVS and CDR2 is FNYEAQ. Trimming took 2 bases from V and 6 from J; bases not matched to a gene: 15.

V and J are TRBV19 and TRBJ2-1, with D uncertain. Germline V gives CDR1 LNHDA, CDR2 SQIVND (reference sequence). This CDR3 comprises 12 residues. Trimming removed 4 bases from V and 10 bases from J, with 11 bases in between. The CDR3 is CASSRAWREQFF. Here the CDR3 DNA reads TGTGCCAGTAGTAGAGCGTGGCGAGAGCAGTTCTTC.

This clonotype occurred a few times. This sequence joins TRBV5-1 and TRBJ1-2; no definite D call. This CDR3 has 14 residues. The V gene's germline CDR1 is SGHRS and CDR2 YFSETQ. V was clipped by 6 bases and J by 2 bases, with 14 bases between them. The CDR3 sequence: CASNWRTGNYGYTF. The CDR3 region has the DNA TGCGCCAGCAACTGGAGGACGGGGAACTATGGCTACACCTTC.

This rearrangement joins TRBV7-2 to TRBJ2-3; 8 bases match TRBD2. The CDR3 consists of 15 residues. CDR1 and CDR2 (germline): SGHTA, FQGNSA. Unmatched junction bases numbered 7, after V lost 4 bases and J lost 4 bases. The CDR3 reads CASSSGGLEADTQYF. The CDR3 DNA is TGTGCCAGCAGCTCCGGGGGACTAGAAGCAGATACGCAGTATTTT. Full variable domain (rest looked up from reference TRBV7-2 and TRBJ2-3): GAGVSQSPSNKVTEKGKDVELRCDPISGHTALYWYRQSLGQGLEFLIYFQGNSAPDKSGLPSDRFSAERTGGSVSTLTIQRTQQEDSAVYLCASSSGGLEADTQYFGPGTRLTVL.

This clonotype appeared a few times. The CDR3 DNA reads TGTGCCAGCAGCTTATCTACGGGGGCGGGGGAGACCCAGTACTTC. Its translation: CASSLSTGAGETQYF. The V and J genes are TRBV7-8 and TRBJ2-5, with D tentatively TRBD1 or TRBD2 (6 bases each). V lost 2 bases and J 5 bases, leaving 15 bases between the germline ends. CDR3 size: 15 residues. The germline V gene encodes CDR1 SGHVS and CDR2 FQNEAQ. The variable domain in full, completed from reference TRBV7-8 and TRBJ2-5, reads GAGVSQSPRYKVAKRGQDVALRCDPISGHVSLFWYQQALGQGPEFLTYFQNEAQLDKSGLPSDRFFAERPEGSVSTLKIQRTQQEDSAVYLCASSLSTGAGETQYFGPGTRLLVL.

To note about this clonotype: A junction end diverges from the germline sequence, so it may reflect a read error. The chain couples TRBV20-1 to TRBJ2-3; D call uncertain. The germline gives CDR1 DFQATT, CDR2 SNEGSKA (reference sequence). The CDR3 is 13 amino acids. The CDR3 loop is CSAGDTITDTQYF. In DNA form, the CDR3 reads TGCAGTGCTGGAGACACCATTACAGATACGCAGTATTTT.

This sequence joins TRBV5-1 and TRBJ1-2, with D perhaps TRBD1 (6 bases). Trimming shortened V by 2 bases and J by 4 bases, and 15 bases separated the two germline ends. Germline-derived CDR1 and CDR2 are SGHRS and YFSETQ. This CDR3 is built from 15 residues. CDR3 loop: CASSLTGLTGYGYTF. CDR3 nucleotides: TGCGCCAGCAGCTTAACAGGGCTTACCGGCTATGGCTACACCTTC. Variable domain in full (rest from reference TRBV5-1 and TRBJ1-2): KAGVTQTPRYLIKTRGQQVTLSCSPISGHRSVSWYQQTPGQGLQFLFEYFSETQRNKGNFPGRFSGRQFSNSRSEMNVSTLELGDSALYLCASSLTGLTGYGYTFGSGTRLTVV.

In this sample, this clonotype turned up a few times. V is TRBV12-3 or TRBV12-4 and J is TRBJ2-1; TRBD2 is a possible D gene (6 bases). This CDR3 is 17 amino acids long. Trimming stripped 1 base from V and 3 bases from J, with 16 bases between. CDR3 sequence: CASSLGTGGGVYNEQFF. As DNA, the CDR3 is TGTGCCAGCAGTTTAGGTACCGGGGGAGGCGTCTACAATGAGCAGTTCTTC.

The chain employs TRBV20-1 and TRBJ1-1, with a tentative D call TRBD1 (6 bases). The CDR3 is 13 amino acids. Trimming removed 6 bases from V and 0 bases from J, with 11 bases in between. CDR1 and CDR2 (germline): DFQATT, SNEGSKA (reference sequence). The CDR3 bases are TGCAGTGCAGGACAGATGATGAACACTGAAGCTTTCTTT. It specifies CSAGQMMNTEAFF.

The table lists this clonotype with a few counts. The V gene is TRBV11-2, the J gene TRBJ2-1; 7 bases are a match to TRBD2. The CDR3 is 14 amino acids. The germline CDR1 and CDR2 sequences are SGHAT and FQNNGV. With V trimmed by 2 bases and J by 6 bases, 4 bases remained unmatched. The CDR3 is CASSLYGGSNEQFF. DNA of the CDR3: TGTGCCAGCAGCTTATATGGCGGGAGCAATGAGCAGTTCTTC.

CDR3 sequence reads: CASSPLTGEGTEAFF. The CDR3 bases are TGTGCCAGCTCACCCTTAACAGGGGAAGGCACTGAAGCTTTCTTT. The chain combines TRBV18 with TRBJ1-1; TRBD1 agrees at 7 bases. Trimming at V came to 3 bases and at J to 4 bases, leaving 8 bases not matched to a gene. The CDR3 spans 15 residues. Germline V CDR1 and CDR2: KGHSH, LQKENI.

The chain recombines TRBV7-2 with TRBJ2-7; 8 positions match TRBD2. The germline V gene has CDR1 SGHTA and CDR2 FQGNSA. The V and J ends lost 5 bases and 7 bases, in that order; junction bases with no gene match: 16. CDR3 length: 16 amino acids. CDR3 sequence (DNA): TGTGCCAGCAGCCCACCGATGGGACTAGTTCAAGGAGAGCAGTACTTC. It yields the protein CASSPPMGLVQGEQYF.

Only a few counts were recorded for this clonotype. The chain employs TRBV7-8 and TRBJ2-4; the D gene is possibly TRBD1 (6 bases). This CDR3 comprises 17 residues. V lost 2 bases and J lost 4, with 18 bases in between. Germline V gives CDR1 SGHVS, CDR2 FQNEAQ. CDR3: CASSLFPLRTVKNIQYF. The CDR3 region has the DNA TGTGCCAGCAGCTTATTTCCCCTAAGGACAGTAAAAAACATTCAGTACTTC. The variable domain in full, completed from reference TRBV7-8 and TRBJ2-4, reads GAGVSQSPRYKVAKRGQDVALRCDPISGHVSLFWYQQALGQGPEFLTYFQNEAQLDKSGLPSDRFFAERPEGSVSTLKIQRTQQEDSAVYLCASSLFPLRTVKNIQYFGAGTRLSVL.

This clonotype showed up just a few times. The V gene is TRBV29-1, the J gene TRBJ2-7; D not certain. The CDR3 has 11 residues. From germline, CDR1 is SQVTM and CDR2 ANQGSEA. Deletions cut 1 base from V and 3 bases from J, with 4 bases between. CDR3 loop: CSVEGLYEQYF. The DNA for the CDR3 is TGCAGCGTTGAAGGACTCTACGAGCAGTACTTC.

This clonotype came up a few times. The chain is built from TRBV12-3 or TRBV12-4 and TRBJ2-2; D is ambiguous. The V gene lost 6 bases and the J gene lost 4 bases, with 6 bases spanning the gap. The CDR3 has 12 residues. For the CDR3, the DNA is TGTGCCAGCAGGAATACCACCGGGGAGCTGTTTTTT. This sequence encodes CASRNTTGELFF.

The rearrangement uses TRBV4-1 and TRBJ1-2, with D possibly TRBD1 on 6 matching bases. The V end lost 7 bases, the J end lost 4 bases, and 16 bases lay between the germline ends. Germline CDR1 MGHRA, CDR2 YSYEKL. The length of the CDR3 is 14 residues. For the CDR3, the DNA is TGCGCCAGCACCAGTTCGGACAGCCCCTATGGCTACACCTTC. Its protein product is CASTSSDSPYGYTF.

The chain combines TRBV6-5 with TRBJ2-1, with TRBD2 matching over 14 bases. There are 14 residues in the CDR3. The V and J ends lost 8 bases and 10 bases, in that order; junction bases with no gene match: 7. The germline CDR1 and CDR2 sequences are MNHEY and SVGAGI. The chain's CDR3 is CASSGLAGGREQFF. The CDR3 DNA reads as TGTGCCAGCTCCGGACTAGCGGGAGGACGGGAGCAGTTCTTC.

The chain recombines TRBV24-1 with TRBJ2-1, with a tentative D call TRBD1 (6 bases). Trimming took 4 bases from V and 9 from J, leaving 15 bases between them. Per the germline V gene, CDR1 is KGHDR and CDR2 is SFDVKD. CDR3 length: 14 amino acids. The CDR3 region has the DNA TGTGCCACCAGTGACACACAACAGGGCCCTGAGCAGTTCTTC. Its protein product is CATSDTQQGPEQFF.

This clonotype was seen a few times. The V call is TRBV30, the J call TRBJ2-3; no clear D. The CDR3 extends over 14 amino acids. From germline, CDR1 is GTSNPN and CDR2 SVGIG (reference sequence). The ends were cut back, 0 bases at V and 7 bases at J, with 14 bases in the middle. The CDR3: CAWSVRSSKYTQYF. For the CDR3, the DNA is TGTGCCTGGAGTGTACGGTCTTCCAAATATACGCAGTATTTT.